This T cell receptor (beta chain) derives from a study of identical twins. The CDR3 sequence is 15 residues long. Trimming took 6 bases from V and 2 from J; bases not matched to a gene: 5. The study, taken as a whole, reports: In beta out-of-frame sequences, the excess sharing between twins was weaker.

This clonotype showed up many times. The antigen is undetermined. TCRdb re-analysed the 5' RACE reads in MiXCR, keeping a single row per CDR3 protein. Altogether about 280,000 distinct CDR3 sequences are present, more than 6.5% being singletons, with the ten largest covering approximately 2.1%. The sample was also reused in another study, on yellow fever vaccine responses in identical twins.

The V call is TRBV12-3 or TRBV12-4, the J call TRBJ1-4; 8 nucleotides match TRBD1. The TCR comes from a woman aged 18-29 years in good health. Sequencing was performed on memory (CD45RO+) T cells sorted from blood. CDR3 protein: CASSLTGGTNEKLFF. CDR3 DNA sequence: TGTGCCAGCAGCCTCACAGGGGGGACTAATGAAAAACTGTTTTTT.